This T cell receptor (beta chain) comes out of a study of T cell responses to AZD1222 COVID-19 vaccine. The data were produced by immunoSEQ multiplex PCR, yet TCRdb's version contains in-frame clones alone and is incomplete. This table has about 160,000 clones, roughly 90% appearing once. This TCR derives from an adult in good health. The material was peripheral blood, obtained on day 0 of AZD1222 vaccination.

The CDR3, as DNA: TGCGCCAGCAGCTCCCAGGGGGTCCTAGGCTACACCTTC. It is translated as CASSSQGVLGYTF. The V and J genes are TRBV5-1 and TRBJ1-2, with TRBD1 matching over 7 bases. V was pared by 3 bases and J by 8 bases, with 7 bases of the junction left unmatched. The germline V gene has CDR1 SGHRS and CDR2 YFSETQ. The CDR3 covers 13 residues.